Each of the 5 T cell receptor beta chains below was sequenced from the same sample in a study of blood T cell repertoires in COVID-19. TCRdb's copy holds only in-frame clones and misses some; the assay was immunoSEQ multiplex PCR. The sample has around 360,000 clones, 87% seen once. The source material was peripheral blood. The source is a woman in her thirties with COVID-19, enrolled during active disease.

The rearrangement joins TRBV19 to TRBJ1-5; TRBD1 might be the D (5 bases). The V and J ends lost 5 bases and 3 bases respectively, with 20 bases between them. Germline V gives CDR1 LNHDA, CDR2 SQIVND (reference sequence). This CDR3 has 17 amino acids. The CDR3 loop is CASSRRSGVSDNQPQHF. CDR3 in DNA: TGTGCCAGTAGTCGTCGTTCGGGGGTGAGCGACAATCAGCCCCAGCATTTT.

The sample holds a few counts of this clone. DNA for the CDR3: TGTGCCAGCAGTTTTACAGGGTTAGGTCAGCCCCAGCATTTT. This gives the protein CASSFTGLGQPQHF. This chain connects TRBV27 to TRBJ1-5; TRBD1 is a possible D gene (6 bases). The CDR3 extends over 14 amino acids. The V end lost 3 bases, the J end lost 6 bases, and 12 bases lay between the germline ends. The germline V gene has CDR1 MNHEY and CDR2 SMNVEV (reference sequence).

The gene calls are TRBV10-1 and TRBJ2-6, with a tentative D call TRBD2 (6 bases). V lost 10 bases and J lost 0, with 13 bases in between. Germline V CDR1 and CDR2: WNHNN, SYGVQD (reference sequence). CDR3 size: 15 residues. Here the CDR3 DNA reads TGCGCCACCGGAGACGGGGGCTCTGGGGCCAACGTCCTGACTTTC. It codes for CATGDGGSGANVLTF.

This clone was detected a few times. The genes are TRBV7-6 and TRBJ1-6, with a weak D call TRBD1 (5 bases). CDR1 is SGHVS and CDR2 is FNYEAQ in the germline V gene. Trimming left V 2 bases short and J 1 base short, with 9 bases between. The CDR3 covers 16 residues. This chain's CDR3 is CASSLNQGSYNSPLHF. The DNA of the CDR3 is TGTGCCAGCAGCTTAAACCAGGGATCCTATAATTCACCCCTCCACTTT.

This rearrangement joins TRBV5-1 to TRBJ2-7, with D possibly being TRBD1 (6 bases). CDR3 length equals 13 residues. Germline loops: CDR1 SGHRS, CDR2 YFSETQ. V lost 4 bases and J lost 3, with 11 bases in between. The CDR3 DNA sequence: TGCGCCAGCAGCCCTACAGGGCTCTACGAGCAGTACTTC. Its translation is CASSPTGLYEQYF. The full variable domain, completed using reference TRBV5-1 and TRBJ2-7, is KAGVTQTPRYLIKTRGQQVTLSCSPISGHRSVSWYQQTPGQGLQFLFEYFSETQRNKGNFPGRFSGRQFSNSRSEMNVSTLELGDSALYLCASSPTGLYEQYFGPGTRLTVT.